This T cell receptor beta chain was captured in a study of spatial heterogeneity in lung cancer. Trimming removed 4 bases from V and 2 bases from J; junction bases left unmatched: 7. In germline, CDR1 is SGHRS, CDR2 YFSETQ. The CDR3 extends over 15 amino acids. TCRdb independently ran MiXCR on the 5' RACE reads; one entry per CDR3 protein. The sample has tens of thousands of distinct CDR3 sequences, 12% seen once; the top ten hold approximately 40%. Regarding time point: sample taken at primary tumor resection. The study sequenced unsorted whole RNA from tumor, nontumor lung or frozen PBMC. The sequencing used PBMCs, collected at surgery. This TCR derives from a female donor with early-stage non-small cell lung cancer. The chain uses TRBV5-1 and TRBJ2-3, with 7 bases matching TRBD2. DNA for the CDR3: TGCGCCAGCAGCCCCCTGGGGGGGGTCACAGATACGCAGTATTTT. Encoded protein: CASSPLGGVTDTQYF.